Following are 24 T cell receptor beta chains from one sample sequenced in a study of CD8+ T cells in alopecia areata. Extraction and reverse transcription of RNA yielded cDNA as the sequencing template. Produced via immunoSEQ multiplex PCR; TCRdb's table is partial and in-frame only. Observed in the sample are around 6,300 clones, none of them singletons. As to time point: mouse skin 6 weeks after grafting, around onset of hair loss. This sample comprised skin, obtained at week 6. The source of these receptors is a C3H/HeJ mouse with alopecia areata. These mice share the MHC haplotype H2-k.

This clone was seen more than once but under ten times. The genes and germline here are from mouse. The CDR3 is cut off 4 residues early in the read; its end comes from the germline J gene. This rearrangement joins TRBV13-2 to TRBJ1-2; perhaps TRBD1 as D (5 bases). This CDR3 has 14 amino acids. CDR1 and CDR2 from the germline V gene are NNHNN and SYGAGS (reference sequence). Between the trimmed V and J ends, which lost 3 bases and 1 base, there was a span of 10 bases. CDR3 loop: CASGGPGGNSDYTF. CDR3 DNA (partial): TGTGCCAGCGGTGGCCCGGGGGGAAACTCC.

Only a few counts were recorded for this clone. Genes and germline come from the mouse. Read sequence stops 4 residues before the CDR3 end, and the germline J gene provides the missing end. The chain is built from TRBV1 and TRBJ2-7; TRBD1 is a possible D gene (6 bases). Looked up from germline, CDR1 is NSQYPW and CDR2 is LRSPGD (reference sequence). Between the trimmed V and J ends, which lost 3 bases and 3 bases, there was a span of 9 bases. This CDR3 spans 13 amino acids. The CDR3 reads CTCSARDNYEQYF. The CDR3 DNA, read in part, is TGCACCTGCAGTGCCAGGGACAACTAT.

The table lists this clone with a few counts. The genes and germline here are from mouse. The read terminates 4 residues ahead of where the CDR3 ends, so the germline J gene completes it. The chain has TRBV13-1 and TRBJ1-1, with D perhaps matching TRBD1 (6 bases). The CDR3 has 16 residues. Trimming removed 1 base from V and 0 bases from J, with 13 bases in between. The germline gives CDR1 NSHNY, CDR2 SYGAGN. Here the CDR3 reads CASSDTARGANTEVFF. CDR3 DNA, as far as it was read: TGTGCCAGCAGTGATACCGCCAGGGGTGCAAACACA.

Notes on this clone: Mouse names are used for the genes. The sequenced fragment ends 4 residues before the CDR3 boundary, so the rest is inferred from the germline J gene. The chain couples TRBV5 to TRBJ1-1; D uncertain. This CDR3 has 13 residues. Trimming removed 0 bases from V and 3 bases from J, with 5 bases in between. In germline, CDR1 is LGHNA, CDR2 YNLKQL (reference sequence). CDR3 DNA, as far as it was read: TGTGCCAGCAGCCAAGAGGGTTACACA. As protein: CASSQEGYT. The whole CDR3 is CASSQEGYTEVFF.

In the case of this clone: Gene names denote mouse genes. The read finishes 4 residues shy of the CDR3 end, and the germline J gene is used to complete it. The chain recombines TRBV13-2 with TRBJ2-2; 8 nucleotides match TRBD2. In germline, CDR1 is NNHNN, CDR2 SYGAGS (reference sequence). Unmatched junction bases numbered 5, after V lost 0 bases and J lost 4 bases. This CDR3 is 16 amino acids long. Incomplete CDR3 DNA: TGTGCCAGCGGTGATGCACGCTGGGGGGCCACCGGG. As protein: CASGDARWGATG. The whole CDR3 sequence is CASGDARWGATGQLYF.

A few counts support this clone. The listed genes are named as in mouse. Read coverage stops 4 residues before the CDR3 terminus; the germline J gene supplies the remainder. The chain carries TRBV31 and TRBJ1-2, with TRBD1 identical over 7 bases. With V trimmed by 0 bases and J by 1 base, 2 bases remained unmatched. CDR3 length: 14 residues. In germline, CDR1 is GKSSPN, CDR2 SITVG. The part of the CDR3 DNA that was read is TGTGCCTGGAGTCTAGACAGGGTAAACTCC. Amino acid sequence: CAWSLDRVNS. The CDR3 as a whole reads CAWSLDRVNSDYTF.

In this sample, this clone turned up many times. All gene names here are mouse names. The DNA ends 4 residues before the CDR3 does, and the rest of the CDR3 is filled in from the germline J gene. The V gene is TRBV1, the J gene TRBJ2-5; tentatively, D is TRBD2 (6 bases). The CDR3 loop spans 14 amino acids. The V gene lost 0 bases and the J gene lost 3 bases, with 7 bases spanning the gap. Germline V CDR1 and CDR2: NSQYPW, LRSPGD (reference sequence). CDR3: CTCSADGTQDTQYF. The CDR3 bases that were read are TGCACCTGCAGTGCAGACGGGACTCAAGAC.

This clone was seen repeatedly, ten times or more. Each gene name is a mouse one. The read comes to an end 4 residues before the CDR3 does, leaving the germline J gene to fill in the end. The gene calls are TRBV13-1 and TRBJ1-1; 7 bases fit TRBD1. The CDR3 runs 14 residues. Germline V CDR1 and CDR2: NSHNY, SYGAGN. Trimming took 5 bases from V and 1 from J; bases not matched to a gene: 5. The CDR3 DNA, read in part, is TGTGCCAGCAGGCCCGGGACAGAAAACACA. It encodes CASRPGTENT. The whole CDR3 reads CASRPGTENTEVFF.

In its sample, this clone was seen many times. Gene names are the mouse ones. The CDR3 goes on 4 residues after the read ends, and that part is filled in from the germline J gene. The chain links TRBV13-2 to TRBJ2-7; 8 positions match TRBD2. The CDR3 contains 16 residues. J lost 0 bases, V lost 0 bases, and 5 bases had no gene match. In germline, CDR1 is NNHNN, CDR2 SYGAGS (reference sequence). The CDR3 sequence is CASGDAGGPSSYEQYF. The covered CDR3 bases are TGTGCCAGCGGTGATGCTGGGGGGCCAAGCTCCTAT.

This clone was seen many times. Gene names are mouse gene names. The missing CDR3 end, 4 residues past where the read stops, is filled in from the germline J gene. The same CDR3 also results from other DNA sequences found in this sample. The chain joins TRBV19 to TRBJ1-2; possible D gene TRBD1, 6 bases. This CDR3 is 14 amino acids long. V gave up 0 bases and J gave up 2 bases, with 8 bases separating them. CDR1 and CDR2 from the germline V gene are FNHDT and SITEND (reference sequence). CDR3 DNA, as far as it was read: TGTGCCAGCAGTATAGACAGGGTGAACTCC. It codes for CASSIDRVNS. The full CDR3 protein is CASSIDRVNSDYTF.

The table lists this clone with many counts. The genes and germline here are from mouse. This same CDR3 is encoded by further DNA sequences in the sample. The CDR3 protein is CASGDVWGSAETLYF. The DNA read from the CDR3 is TGTGCCAGCGGTGATGTCTGGGGTAGTGCAGAA. V usage is TRBV13-2 and J usage is TRBJ2-3, with TRBD2 as a possible D gene (6 bases). The CDR3 end falls 4 residues outside the read, so it is completed with the germline J gene. CDR1 is NNHNN, CDR2 SYGAGS, per germline (reference sequence). With 0 bases removed from V and 0 bases from J, the gap between germline ends came to 8 bases. The CDR3 sequence is 15 residues long.

In its sample, this clone was seen a few times. Germline and genes: mouse. The CDR3 is cut off 4 residues early in the read; its end comes from the germline J gene. V and J are TRBV13-1 and TRBJ2-7; possibly TRBD2 for D (6 bases). The V gene lost 3 bases and the J gene lost 0 bases, with 7 bases spanning the gap. From germline, CDR1 is NSHNY and CDR2 SYGAGN. The CDR3 runs to 13 residues. CDR3 sequence: CASSGGVSYEQYF. The DNA read from the CDR3 is TGTGCCAGCAGTGGGGGGGTCTCCTAT.

This clone has at least ten counts. Gene names are the mouse ones. The read comes to an end 4 residues before the CDR3 does, leaving the germline J gene to fill in the end. The V and J genes are TRBV29 and TRBJ2-7; the D gene is possibly TRBD1 (6 bases). This CDR3 region has 15 residues. Germline loops: CDR1 MSHET, CDR2 SYDVDS. The CDR3 spells CASSLSLTGKDEQYF. The covered CDR3 bases are TGTGCTAGCAGTTTATCTCTTACAGGGAAGGAT.

Worth noting for this clone: The gene names here belong to mouse. Read sequence stops 4 residues before the CDR3 end, and the germline J gene provides the missing end. The chain recombines TRBV13-2 with TRBJ1-2; 10 bases fit TRBD1. Germline V gene sequence: CDR1 NNHNN, CDR2 SYGAGS (reference sequence). J was trimmed by 3 bases and V by 0 bases; bases with no gene match: 5. The CDR3 length is 16 residues. The DNA read from the CDR3 is TGTGCCAGCGGTGATGCTTGGGACAGGGGACACTCC. Translating it yields CASGDAWDRGHS. The full CDR3 sequence reads CASGDAWDRGHSDYTF.

This clone has a handful of counts. Gene names follow the mouse nomenclature. Read data end 4 residues before the CDR3 end; the end is taken from the germline J gene. The chain links TRBV19 to TRBJ2-7, with 7 bases identical to TRBD2. CDR1 FNHDT and CDR2 SITEND come from the germline V gene (reference sequence). J lost 0 bases, V lost 2 bases, and 2 bases had no gene match. The length of the CDR3 is 14 residues. CDR3 residues: CASSMGGGSYEQYF. CDR3 DNA, as far as it was read: TGTGCCAGCAGTATGGGGGGGGGCTCCTAT.

Comment on this clone: Gene names are the mouse ones. The sequence runs out 4 residues before the end of the CDR3; the remainder is reconstructed from the germline J gene. The chain combines TRBV13-2 with TRBJ1-2; unclear D gene. The V end lost 1 base, the J end lost 1 base, and 8 bases lay between the germline ends. Germline assignment: CDR1 NNHNN and CDR2 SYGAGS (reference sequence). This CDR3 comprises 14 residues. The CDR3 is CASGDQSINSDYTF. Partial CDR3 DNA: TGTGCCAGCGGTGATCAGTCAATAAACTCC.

The table lists this clone with many counts. Gene names refer to mouse genes. The observed sequence ends 4 residues before the CDR3 terminus, with the missing tail filled in from the germline J gene. The genes are TRBV29 and TRBJ2-1; 7 bases are shared with TRBD1. Per germline, CDR1 MSHET and CDR2 SYDVDS. The CDR3 has 15 amino acids. V lost 0 bases, J lost 3 bases, and 2 bases stayed unmatched. Incomplete CDR3 DNA: TGTGCTAGCAGTTTATCGACAGGGAGCTATGCT. Residues: CASSLSTGSYA. The entire CDR3 is CASSLSTGSYAEQFF.

This clone was observed a handful of times. Gene names are mouse gene names. The read halts 4 residues ahead of the CDR3 end, with the missing end drawn from the germline J gene. The chain couples TRBV5 to TRBJ2-7; 8 nucleotides agree with TRBD1. J was trimmed by 3 bases and V by 4 bases; bases with no gene match: 8. The CDR3 consists of 15 residues. Germline values: CDR1 LGHNA, CDR2 YNLKQL (reference sequence). CDR3 residues: CASSPRQGRIYEQYF. The sequenced CDR3 bases are TGTGCCAGCAGCCCACGACAGGGGAGGATCTAT.

About this clone: Mouse germline and gene names are used. The read finishes 4 residues shy of the CDR3 end, and the germline J gene is used to complete it. The rearrangement joins TRBV13-2 to TRBJ2-7; D possibly corresponds to TRBD2 (6 bases). Trimming stripped 0 bases from V and 3 bases from J, with 13 bases between. CDR3 size: 15 residues. Germline V CDR1 and CDR2: NNHNN, SYGAGS (reference sequence). Here the CDR3 reads CASGDAGWGGYEQYF. The DNA read from the CDR3 is TGTGCCAGCGGTGATGCGGGCTGGGGCGGCTAT.

For this clone: Gene labels here are mouse ones. With the read ending 4 residues before the CDR3 end, the germline J gene is used to fill in that end. This chain uses TRBV13-1 with TRBJ1-1, with TRBD1 matching over 8 bases. With 0 bases clipped from V and 0 bases from J, the junction kept 7 bases outside the gene matches. The germline gives CDR1 NSHNY, CDR2 SYGAGN. The CDR3 length is 17 residues. CDR3 amino acids: CASSDANRGRANTEVFF. The sequenced part of the CDR3 DNA is TGTGCCAGCAGTGATGCAAACAGGGGGAGGGCAAACACA.

This clone showed up just a few times. The listed genes are named as in mouse. The CDR3 end falls 4 residues outside the read, so it is completed with the germline J gene. The chain is built from TRBV29 and TRBJ2-4; D is perhaps TRBD2 (5 bases). The germline V and J ends were trimmed by 6 bases and 0 bases, with 7 bases remaining between them. CDR3 length equals 13 residues. Germline values: CDR1 MSHET, CDR2 SYDVDS. CDR3 residues: CASSWDSQNTLYF. The covered CDR3 bases are TGTGCTAGCAGCTGGGATAGTCAAAAC.

Ten or more counts support this clone. Gene names and germline refer to mouse. The CDR3 is cut off 4 residues early in the read; its end comes from the germline J gene. The rearrangement links TRBV1 to TRBJ2-5; the match to TRBD1 covers 9 bases. CDR3 size: 15 residues. CDR1 and CDR2 (germline): NSQYPW, LRSPGD (reference sequence). The DNA read from the CDR3 is TGCACCTGCAGTGCAACCGGGACAGGGCTGGAC. It translates to CTCSATGTGLD. The whole CDR3 protein reads CTCSATGTGLDTQYF.

This clone has ten or more counts. Gene names follow the mouse nomenclature. The CDR3 extends 3 residues past the end of the read, so its final part is completed from the germline J gene. This chain connects TRBV5 to TRBJ1-6; D gene uncertain. TRBJ1-6 is classed as an ORF, of uncertain function. From germline, CDR1 is LGHNA and CDR2 YNLKQL (reference sequence). Trimming left V 0 bases short and J 6 bases short, with 6 bases between. This CDR3 is built from 14 residues. The CDR3 bases that were read are TGTGCCAGCAGCCAAGACACAGCTAATTCGCCC. This sequence encodes CASSQDTANSP. The CDR3 reads in full as CASSQDTANSPLYF.

The table lists this clone with a few counts. Gene names and germline match the mouse. The read ends 4 residues shy of where the CDR3 ends; the end is completed using the germline J gene. V gene TRBV5 combines with J gene TRBJ1-1; D gene unclear. CDR3 length: 12 residues. Germline CDR1 is LGHNA and CDR2 is YNLKQL (reference sequence). V lost 4 bases and J 0 bases, leaving 3 bases between the germline ends. The CDR3 protein is CASSPQNTEVFF. The covered CDR3 bases are TGTGCCAGCAGCCCACAGAACACA.